Below, 8 T cell receptor beta chains from the same sample are listed, as sequenced in a study of a mutant IDH1 vaccine in newly diagnosed glioma (dated by TCRdb to the early 2020s). The time point label here, explained by the study, means: week 35, safety follow-up. A 20-mer mutant IDH1 peptide at 300 micrograms in Montanide made up each vaccine dose, which was injected subcutaneously together with topical imiquimod. Their antigen targets remain unknown. The method was the immunoSEQ multiplex PCR assay. As stored in TCRdb, this immuneACCESS dataset retains in-frame rearrangements with V and J assigned. A fraction of the clones does not appear; measured against another copy, unresolved V genes explain less than half of the discrepancy, and the remainder lacks a known reason. The sample table contains tens of thousands of clones; only one count was recorded for roughly 76% of them. The leading ten clones occupy approximately 8% of the sample.

The sample in question was PBMCs, obtained from a glioma patient whose treatment included an IDH1 peptide vaccine. The origin of the receptors is a man aged 45-60 years with glioma.

The rearrangement links TRBV5-1 to TRBJ2-7; D is perhaps TRBD2 (5 bases). Trimming took 4 bases from V and 0 from J, leaving 14 bases between them. CDR1 is SGHRS and CDR2 is YFSETQ in the germline V gene. The CDR3 is 15 amino acids. CDR3 region: CASSPNKGSSYEQYF. CDR3 nucleotides: TGCGCCAGCAGCCCCAATAAAGGGAGCTCCTACGAGCAGTACTTC.

This sequence joins TRBV6-5 and TRBJ2-7, with a possible D match to TRBD2 (6 bases). CDR3 length: 13 amino acids. V was shortened by 5 bases and J by 5 bases, with 13 bases between the two germline ends. From germline, CDR1 is MNHEY and CDR2 SVGAGI. CDR3 nucleotides: TGTGCCAGCAGTATATCCGGCGGGAACGAGCAGTACTTC. Residues: CASSISGGNEQYF.

The rearrangement uses TRBV4-3 and TRBJ1-3, with 8 positions matching TRBD1. The CDR3 spans 15 residues. The trim removed 2 bases at V and 4 bases at J, leaving 4 bases unmatched. The V gene's germline CDR1 is LGHNA and CDR2 YSLEER. Here the CDR3 DNA reads TGCGCCAGCAGCCAAACAGGACAGGGAGGAAACACCATATATTTT. Translating it yields CASSQTGQGGNTIYF.

This chain joins TRBV15 and TRBJ1-5; D remains unclear. CDR3 length: 14 residues. Looked up from germline, CDR1 is LNHNV and CDR2 is YYDKDF (reference sequence). Trimming left V 3 bases short and J 7 bases short, with 13 bases between. This CDR3 is CATSSKRVEQPQHF. The DNA for the CDR3 is TGTGCCACCAGCAGTAAGCGGGTGGAGCAGCCCCAGCATTTT.

This clone was found a few times. The V call is TRBV5-1, the J call TRBJ1-6; 12 nucleotides match TRBD1. Per germline, CDR1 SGHRS and CDR2 YFSETQ. V was pared by 0 bases and J by 6 bases, with 1 base of the junction left unmatched. The CDR3 runs 16 residues. CDR3: CASSLEGQGANSPLHF. CDR3 in DNA: TGCGCCAGCAGCTTGGAGGGACAGGGGGCTAATTCACCCCTCCACTTT.

The rearrangement links TRBV4-1 to TRBJ1-5, with D perhaps TRBD1 (6 bases). Germline lookup yields CDR1 MGHRA and CDR2 YSYEKL. This CDR3 region has 18 residues. V shed 0 bases and J shed 0 bases, with 15 bases lying between them. CDR3 bases: TGCGCCAGCAGCCAAGAGCCAGGGGTTTCCCTTAGCAATCAGCCCCAGCATTTT. This translates into CASSQEPGVSLSNQPQHF.

The chain employs TRBV5-4 and TRBJ2-3; maybe TRBD2 (6 bases). The CDR3 contains 14 residues. From germline, CDR1 is SGHNT and CDR2 YYREEE (reference sequence). Trimming removed 4 bases from V and 3 bases from J, with 12 bases in between. The CDR3 region has the DNA TGTGCCAGCAGCGGGGGAGGTGGGACAGATACGCAGTATTTT. It is translated as CASSGGGGTDTQYF.

The chain uses TRBV11-2 and TRBJ1-2; D not certain. CDR3 length: 13 residues. Germline V gene sequence: CDR1 SGHAT, CDR2 FQNNGV. V lost 5 bases, J lost 4 bases, and 11 bases lay in between. The CDR3 DNA follows: TGTGCCAGCAGCCCCCCAGGCCCCTATGGCTACACCTTC. It specifies CASSPPGPYGYTF.